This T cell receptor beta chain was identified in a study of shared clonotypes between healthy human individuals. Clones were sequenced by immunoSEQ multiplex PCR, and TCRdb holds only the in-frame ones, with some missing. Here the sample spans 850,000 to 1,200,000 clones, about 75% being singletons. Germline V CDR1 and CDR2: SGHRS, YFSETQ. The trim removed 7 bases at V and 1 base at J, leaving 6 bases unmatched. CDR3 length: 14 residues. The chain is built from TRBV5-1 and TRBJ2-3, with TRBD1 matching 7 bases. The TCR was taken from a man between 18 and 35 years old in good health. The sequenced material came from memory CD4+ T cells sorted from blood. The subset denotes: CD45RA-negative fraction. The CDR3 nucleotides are TGCGCCAGCTCGGGACAGCCTGGCACAGATACGCAGTATTTT. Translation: CASSGQPGTDTQYF. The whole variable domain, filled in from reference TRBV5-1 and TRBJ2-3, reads KAGVTQTPRYLIKTRGQQVTLSCSPISGHRSVSWYQQTPGQGLQFLFEYFSETQRNKGNFPGRFSGRQFSNSRSEMNVSTLELGDSALYLCASSGQPGTDTQYFGPGTRLTVL.